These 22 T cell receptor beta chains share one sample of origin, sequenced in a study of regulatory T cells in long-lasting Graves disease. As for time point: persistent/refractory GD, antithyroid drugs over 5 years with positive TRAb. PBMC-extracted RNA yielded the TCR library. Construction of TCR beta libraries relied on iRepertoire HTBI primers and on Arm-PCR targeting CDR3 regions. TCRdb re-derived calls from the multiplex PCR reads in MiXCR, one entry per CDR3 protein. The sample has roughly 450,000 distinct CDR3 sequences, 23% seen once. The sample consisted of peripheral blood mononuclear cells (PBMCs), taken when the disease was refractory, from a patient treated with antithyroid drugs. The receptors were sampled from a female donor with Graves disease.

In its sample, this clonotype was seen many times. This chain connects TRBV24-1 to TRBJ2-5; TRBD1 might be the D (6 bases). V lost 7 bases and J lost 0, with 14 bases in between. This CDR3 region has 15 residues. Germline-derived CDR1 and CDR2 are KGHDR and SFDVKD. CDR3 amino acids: CATSSARGYQETQYF. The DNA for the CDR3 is TGTGCCACCAGCTCCGCGAGGGGGTACCAAGAGACCCAGTACTTC.

In DNA, the CDR3 is TGTGCCAGCAGTGAATACGCGGGAGGGCCCCACAATGAGCAGTTCTTC. Translated, it gives CASSEYAGGPHNEQFF. This sequence joins TRBV6-1 and TRBJ2-1; TRBD2 agrees at 9 bases. Germline V lookup: CDR1 MNHNS, CDR2 SASEGT. The trim removed 2 bases at V and 5 bases at J, leaving 7 bases unmatched. The CDR3 consists of 16 residues.

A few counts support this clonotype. The CDR3 DNA is TGTGCCAGCAGTTTTAGGGGATCGGCTTACGAGCAGTACTTC. Translating it yields CASSFRGSAYEQYF. The genes are TRBV28 and TRBJ2-7; a weak D match, TRBD1 (5 bases). Germline CDR1 is MDHEN and CDR2 is SYDVKM. Trimming took 3 bases from V and 4 from J, leaving 13 bases between them. The CDR3 totals 14 residues.

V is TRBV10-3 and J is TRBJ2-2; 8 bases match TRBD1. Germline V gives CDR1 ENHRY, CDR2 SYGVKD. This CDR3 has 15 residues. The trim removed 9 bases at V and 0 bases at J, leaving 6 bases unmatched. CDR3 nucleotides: TGTGCCATTCAGACAGGGGCGACGAACACCGGGGAGCTGTTTTTT. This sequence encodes CAIQTGATNTGELFF.

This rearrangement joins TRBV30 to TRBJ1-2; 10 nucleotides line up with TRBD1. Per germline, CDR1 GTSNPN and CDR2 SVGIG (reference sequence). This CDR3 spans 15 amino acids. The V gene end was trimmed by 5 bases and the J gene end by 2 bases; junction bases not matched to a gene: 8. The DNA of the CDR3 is TGTGCCTGGGAATTTCCGGGACAGGGGAACTATGGCTACACCTTC. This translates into CAWEFPGQGNYGYTF.

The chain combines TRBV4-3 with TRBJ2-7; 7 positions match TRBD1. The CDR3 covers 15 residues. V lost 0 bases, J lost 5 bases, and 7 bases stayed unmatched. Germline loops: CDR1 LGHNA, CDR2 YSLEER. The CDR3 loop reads CASSQDEGAQDEQYF. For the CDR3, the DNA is TGCGCCAGCAGCCAAGACGAGGGGGCTCAGGACGAGCAGTACTTC.

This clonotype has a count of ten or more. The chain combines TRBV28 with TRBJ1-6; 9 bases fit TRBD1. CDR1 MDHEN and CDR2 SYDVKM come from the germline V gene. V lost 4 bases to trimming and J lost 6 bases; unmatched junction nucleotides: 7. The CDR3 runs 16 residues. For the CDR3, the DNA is TGTGCCAGCAGTTCACAGGGGGCCCACTCTAATTCACCCCTCCACTTT. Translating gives CASSSQGAHSNSPLHF.

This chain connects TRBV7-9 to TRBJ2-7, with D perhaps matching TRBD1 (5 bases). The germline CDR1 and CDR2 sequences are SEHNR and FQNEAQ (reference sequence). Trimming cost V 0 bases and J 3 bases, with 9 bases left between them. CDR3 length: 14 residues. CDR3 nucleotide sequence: TGTGCCAGCAGCTTAGCCACAGGCCTCTACGAGCAGTACTTC. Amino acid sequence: CASSLATGLYEQYF.

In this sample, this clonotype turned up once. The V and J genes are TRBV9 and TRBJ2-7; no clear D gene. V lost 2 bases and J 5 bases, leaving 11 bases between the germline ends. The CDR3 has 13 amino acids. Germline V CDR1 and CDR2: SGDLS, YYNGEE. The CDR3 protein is CASSVSPNHEQYF. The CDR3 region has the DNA TGTGCCAGCAGCGTGAGCCCCAATCACGAGCAGTACTTC.

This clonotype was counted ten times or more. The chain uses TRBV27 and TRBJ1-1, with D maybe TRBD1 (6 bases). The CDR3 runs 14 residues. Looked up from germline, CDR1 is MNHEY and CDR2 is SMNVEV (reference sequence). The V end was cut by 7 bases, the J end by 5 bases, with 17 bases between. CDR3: CASNTFQGLTEAFF. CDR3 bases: TGTGCCAGCAACACCTTTCAGGGGCTAACTGAAGCTTTCTTT.

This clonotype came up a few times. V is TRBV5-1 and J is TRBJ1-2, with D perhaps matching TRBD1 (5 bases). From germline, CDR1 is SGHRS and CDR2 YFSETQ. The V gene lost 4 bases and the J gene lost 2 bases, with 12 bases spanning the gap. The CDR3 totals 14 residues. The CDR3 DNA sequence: TGCGCCAGCAGCCTGCCTGAGGGGAACTATGGCTACACCTTC. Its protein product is CASSLPEGNYGYTF.

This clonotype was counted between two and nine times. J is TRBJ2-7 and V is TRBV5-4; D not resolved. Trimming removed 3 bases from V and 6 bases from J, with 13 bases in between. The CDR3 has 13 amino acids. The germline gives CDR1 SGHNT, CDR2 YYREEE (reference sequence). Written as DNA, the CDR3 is TGTGCCAGCAGCTCTGCGACCCTCCCCGAGCAGTACTTC. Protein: CASSSATLPEQYF.

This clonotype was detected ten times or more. The CDR3 sequence is CAWDSGIEQYF. CDR3 DNA: TGTGCCTGGGATAGTGGAATCGAGCAGTACTTC. The V call is TRBV30, the J call TRBJ2-7; D gene unclear. V was clipped by 5 bases and J by 6 bases, with 11 bases between them. The germline V gene encodes CDR1 GTSNPN and CDR2 SVGIG (reference sequence). This CDR3 has 11 amino acids.

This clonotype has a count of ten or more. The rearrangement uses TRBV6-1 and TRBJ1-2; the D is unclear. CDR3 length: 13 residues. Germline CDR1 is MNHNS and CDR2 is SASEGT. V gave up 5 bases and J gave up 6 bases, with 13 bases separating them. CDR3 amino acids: CASSLAVFDGYTF. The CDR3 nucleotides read TGTGCCAGCAGTCTCGCCGTTTTCGATGGCTACACCTTC.

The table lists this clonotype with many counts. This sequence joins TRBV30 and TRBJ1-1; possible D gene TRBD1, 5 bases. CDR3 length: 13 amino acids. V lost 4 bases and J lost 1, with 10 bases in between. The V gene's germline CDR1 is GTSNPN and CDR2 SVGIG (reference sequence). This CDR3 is CAWTAGQNTEAFF. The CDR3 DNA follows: TGTGCCTGGACGGCAGGGCAGAACACTGAAGCTTTCTTT.

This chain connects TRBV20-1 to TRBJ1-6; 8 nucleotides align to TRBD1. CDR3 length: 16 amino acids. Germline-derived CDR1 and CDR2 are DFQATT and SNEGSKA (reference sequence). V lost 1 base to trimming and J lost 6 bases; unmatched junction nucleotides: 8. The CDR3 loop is CSARGPGGAINSPLHF. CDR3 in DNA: TGCAGTGCTAGAGGGCCAGGGGGCGCGATTAATTCACCCCTCCACTTT.

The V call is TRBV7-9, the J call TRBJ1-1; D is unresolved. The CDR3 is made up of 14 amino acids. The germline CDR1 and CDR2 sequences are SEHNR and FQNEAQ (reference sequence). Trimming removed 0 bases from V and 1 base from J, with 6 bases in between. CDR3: CASSLAKKNTEAFF. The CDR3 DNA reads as TGTGCCAGCAGCTTAGCGAAGAAGAACACTGAAGCTTTCTTT.

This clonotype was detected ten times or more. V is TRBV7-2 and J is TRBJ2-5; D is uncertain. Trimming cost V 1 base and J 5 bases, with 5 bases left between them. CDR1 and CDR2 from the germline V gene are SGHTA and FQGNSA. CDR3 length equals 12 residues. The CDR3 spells CASSLVVETQYF. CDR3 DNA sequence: TGTGCCAGCAGCTTAGTTGTTGAGACCCAGTACTTC.

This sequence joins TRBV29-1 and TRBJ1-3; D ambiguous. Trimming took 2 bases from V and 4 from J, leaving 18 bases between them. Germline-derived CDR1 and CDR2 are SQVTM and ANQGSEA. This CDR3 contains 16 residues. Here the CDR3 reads CSVEKRQSSGGNTIYF. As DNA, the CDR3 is TGCAGCGTTGAAAAGAGACAATCTTCTGGGGGAAACACCATATATTTT.

The CDR3 DNA sequence: TGCAGTGCTAGAGGACTAGCGGGAGCGGATACGCAGTATTTT. Its translation is CSARGLAGADTQYF. V gene TRBV20-1 combines with J gene TRBJ2-3; 12 positions agree with TRBD2. Germline V gene sequence: CDR1 DFQATT, CDR2 SNEGSKA (reference sequence). V was pared by 1 base and J by 6 bases, with 2 bases of the junction left unmatched. The CDR3 totals 14 residues.

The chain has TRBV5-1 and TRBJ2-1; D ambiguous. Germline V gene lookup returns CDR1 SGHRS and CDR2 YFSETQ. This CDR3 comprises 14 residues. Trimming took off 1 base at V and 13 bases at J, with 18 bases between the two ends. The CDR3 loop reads CASSLISVDDSQFF. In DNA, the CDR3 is TGCGCCAGCAGCTTGATATCTGTAGACGATTCCCAGTTCTTC.

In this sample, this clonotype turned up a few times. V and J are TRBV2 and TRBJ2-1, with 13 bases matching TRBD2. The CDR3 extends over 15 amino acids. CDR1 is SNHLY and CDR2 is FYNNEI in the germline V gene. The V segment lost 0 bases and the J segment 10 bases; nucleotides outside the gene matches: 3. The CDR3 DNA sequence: TGTGCCAGCAGTGAAGCGGGGGGACTAGCGGGGGAGCAGTTCTTC. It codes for CASSEAGGLAGEQFF. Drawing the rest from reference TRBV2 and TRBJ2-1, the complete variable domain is EPEVTQTPSHQVTQMGQEVILRCVPISNHLYFYWYRQILGQKVEFLVSFYNNEISEKSEIFDDQFSVERPDGSNFTLKIRSTKLEDSAMYFCASSEAGGLAGEQFFGPGTRLTVL.